This entry concerns a single TCR beta chain. The target antigen is unknown. The study reverse transcribed the entire isolated RNA, so it sequenced expressed TCRB transcripts. The method was immunoSEQ multiplex PCR; TCRdb's version includes in-frame clones alone and lacks a portion of them. The sample has over 300,000 clones; 8% are singletons. The sample originates from a study of beta chain features in type 1 diabetes. General study points: Diminished insertions and augmented deletions at VDJ junctions characterized type 1 diabetes patients. TCRB CDR3 length was moderately but significantly reduced in all four CD4+ subsets of Type 1 diabetes patients.

Looked up from germline, CDR1 is MNHEY and CDR2 is SVGAGI. The ends were cut back, 5 bases at V and 0 bases at J, with 11 bases in the middle. This CDR3 is built from 14 residues. One heparinised blood draw averaging around 110 mL was given by each donor. The sequence derives from a woman between 18 and 30 years old in good health. Sequencing was carried out using central memory CD4+ T cells from blood. V is TRBV6-5 and J is TRBJ2-7, with D tentatively TRBD2 (5 bases). The DNA for the CDR3 is TGTGCCAGCAGTAGAAAGACTACCTCCTACGAGCAGTACTTC. Translation gives CASSRKTTSYEQYF.